What follows describes a single TCR beta chain. Its antigen is still unknown. Trimming removed 5 bases from V and 2 bases from J, with 10 bases in between. CDR3 length equals 15 residues. The germline CDR1 and CDR2 sequences are LNHDA and SQIVND (reference sequence). The sample originates from a study of OX40 agonist ivuxolimab in advanced cancers. Findings of the study overall: What antigens the expanded peripheral T cells recognized was never established.

The assay was immunoSEQ multiplex PCR, and TCRdb's table has in-frame clones only and misses some. The repertoire includes roughly 90,000 clones, approximately 91% of them detected once, and 0.7% to 0.9% sits in the top ten. Here the sequenced sample was CD4+ or CD8+ T cells sorted from blood, taken in a trial of the OX40 agonist ivuxolimab. The TCR was taken from an adult with an advanced solid tumor such as melanoma, head and neck, liver or kidney cancer. This chain links TRBV19 with TRBJ2-6; a possible D gene is TRBD1 (6 bases). CDR3 amino acids: CASSGWGPGANVLTF. CDR3 in DNA: TGTGCCAGTAGTGGGTGGGGGCCTGGGGCCAACGTCCTGACTTTC.